What follows describes a single T cell receptor beta chain. The antigen is undetermined. 13 Jbeta primers and 60 Vbeta primers were used for the PCR. The method was immunoSEQ multiplex PCR; TCRdb's version includes in-frame clones alone and lacks a portion of them. The sample lists about 270,000 clones; roughly 70% were seen once. CDR3 length equals 14 residues. Germline CDR1 MNHEY, CDR2 SVGAGI. V lost 5 bases, J lost 0 bases, and 4 bases stayed unmatched. The sample belongs to a study of cytomegalovirus exposure and HLA in healthy donors. The study's findings and limits: Overall, around 150 TCR beta chains were annotated as cytomegalovirus-associated. A few V segments could not be told apart, such as TRBV6-2 and TRBV6-3, and were left out. In a later analysis, TCR beta V- and J-gene trimming was associated with a missense DCLRE1C variant.

Healthy bone marrow donors formed the donor group. What was sequenced was PBMCs. This receptor was taken from a female donor in good health and CMV-seronegative. This chain connects TRBV6-5 to TRBJ2-7; 7 nucleotides match TRBD1. The CDR3 protein is CASSRGPDSYEQYF. DNA of the CDR3: TGTGCCAGCAGTAGGGGGCCCGACTCCTACGAGCAGTACTTC.